Here is one TCR beta chain with its context. Additional DNA sequences in this sample encode the identical CDR3. Terminally differentiated effector memory CD45RA+ cells were excluded by CCR7 positive selection of CD45RO-negative cells. Using immunoSEQ multiplex PCR, the repertoire was profiled, and TCRdb retains in-frame clones only, with some absent. Of hundreds of thousands of clones in the sample, approximately 92% were seen once. The sample comes from a study of shared clonotypes between healthy human individuals. The receptor's source is a man aged 30-40 years in good health. The source material was naive CD8+ T cells sorted from blood.

For the CDR3, the DNA is TGTGCCAGCAGCTTAGGTACAGGGTCCACCGGGGAGCTGTTTTTT. This gives the protein CASSLGTGSTGELFF. V gene TRBV7-6 combines with J gene TRBJ2-2; tentative D call: TRBD1 (6 bases). Trimming left V 1 base short and J 4 bases short, with 10 bases between. The CDR3 is made up of 15 amino acids. Germline V gives CDR1 SGHVS, CDR2 FNYEAQ.